A single sample gave rise to the 9 T cell receptor beta chains below, sequenced in a study of patients and donors after allogeneic stem cell transplantation. TCRdb reprocessed the RT-PCR reads via MiXCR and lists one record per CDR3 protein. The data show 70,000 or so distinct CDR3 sequences, about 25% seen once. Sequenced: blood, either unsorted or a sorted T cell fraction (not recorded which). The origin of the receptors is a human donor who was either an allogeneic HSCT recipient or a stem cell or donor lymphocyte infusion donor (not recorded which). It is not recorded whose cells these are; they may come from a transplant donor.

This chain joins TRBV7-9 and TRBJ1-2; no firm D call. The CDR3 is 14 residues long. Per the germline V gene, CDR1 is SEHNR and CDR2 is FQNEAQ (reference sequence). Between the trimmed V and J ends, which lost 2 bases and 0 bases, there was a span of 7 bases. The CDR3 reads CASSLSQANYGYTF. CDR3 nucleotides: TGTGCCAGCAGCTTAAGTCAAGCTAACTATGGCTACACCTTC. Full variable domain (missing parts from reference TRBV7-9 and TRBJ1-2): DTGVSQNPRHKITKRGQNVTFRCDPISEHNRLYWYRQTLGQGPEFLTYFQNEAQLEKSRLLSDRFSAERPKGSFSTLEIQRTEQGDSAMYLCASSLSQANYGYTFGSGTRLTVV.

This clonotype was counted a single time. The rearrangement joins TRBV5-1 to TRBJ2-7; D remains ambiguous. The CDR3 has 14 amino acids. V lost 0 bases and J 7 bases, leaving 14 bases between the germline ends. The V gene's germline CDR1 is SGHRS and CDR2 YFSETQ. The CDR3 DNA follows: TGCGCCAGCAGCTTGGCCGGACCCGCGGATGAGCAGTACTTC. It yields the protein CASSLAGPADEQYF.

The chain recombines TRBV6-1 with TRBJ1-6; TRBD1 matches 8 bases. The J segment lost 0 bases and the V segment lost 4 bases, leaving 8 bases of the junction unmatched. In germline, CDR1 is MNHNS, CDR2 SASEGT. The CDR3 contains 18 residues. Written as DNA, the CDR3 is TGTGCCAGCAGTGTGAGGCGAACAGGGGGCTCCTATAATTCACCCCTCCACTTT. Encoded protein: CASSVRRTGGSYNSPLHF.

The V call is TRBV4-2, the J call TRBJ2-7, with unresolved D. Trimming removed 1 base from V and 2 bases from J, with 12 bases in between. The CDR3 spans 15 residues. The germline gives CDR1 LGHNA, CDR2 YNFKEQ. Here the CDR3 reads CASSQVGATPYEQYF. CDR3 DNA sequence: TGTGCCAGCAGCCAAGTAGGCGCCACGCCCTACGAGCAGTACTTC.

The gene calls are TRBV4-1 and TRBJ1-1; D perhaps matches TRBD1 (6 bases). This CDR3 has 14 amino acids. Germline V gene data show CDR1 as MGHRA and CDR2 as YSYEKL. Between the trimmed V and J ends, which lost 1 base and 5 bases, there was a span of 11 bases. The CDR3: CASSQGQGKTEAFF. The CDR3 DNA is TGCGCCAGCAGCCAAGGTCAGGGGAAAACTGAAGCTTTCTTT.

This clonotype was seen a few times. The rearrangement links TRBV5-1 to TRBJ1-5; the match to TRBD1 covers 7 bases. The germline CDR1 and CDR2 sequences are SGHRS and YFSETQ. There are 15 residues in the CDR3. V shed 0 bases and J 3 bases; nucleotides not matched to a gene: 3. This CDR3 is CASSLGGQYNQPQHF. As DNA, the CDR3 is TGCGCCAGCAGCTTGGGGGGACAGTACAATCAGCCCCAGCATTTT.

The gene calls are TRBV12-3 or TRBV12-4 and TRBJ1-3; D is uncertain. The CDR3 runs 13 residues. Trimming took off 6 bases at V and 7 bases at J, with 13 bases between the two ends. In nucleotides, the CDR3 is TGTGCCAGCAGAACTGGGAGTTTGAACACCATATATTTT. Protein sequence: CASRTGSLNTIYF.

This sequence joins TRBV25-1 and TRBJ2-1; D gene unclear. This CDR3 comprises 11 residues. V dropped 7 bases and J dropped 8 bases, with 9 bases sitting between them. Germline CDR1 and CDR2: MGHDK and SYGVNS. In nucleotides, the CDR3 is TGTGCCAGCACTTATTGGCATGAGCAGTTCTTC. Amino acid sequence: CASTYWHEQFF.

This clonotype appeared many times. This chain links TRBV27 with TRBJ2-3, with 10 bases aligning to TRBD2. CDR3 length equals 16 residues. CDR1 MNHEY and CDR2 SMNVEV come from the germline V gene (reference sequence). V lost 4 bases, J lost 8 bases, and 12 bases stayed unmatched. The CDR3 reads CASSSRTSGGDFTQYF. CDR3 DNA: TGTGCCAGCAGTTCAAGGACTAGCGGAGGGGATTTTACGCAGTATTTT.